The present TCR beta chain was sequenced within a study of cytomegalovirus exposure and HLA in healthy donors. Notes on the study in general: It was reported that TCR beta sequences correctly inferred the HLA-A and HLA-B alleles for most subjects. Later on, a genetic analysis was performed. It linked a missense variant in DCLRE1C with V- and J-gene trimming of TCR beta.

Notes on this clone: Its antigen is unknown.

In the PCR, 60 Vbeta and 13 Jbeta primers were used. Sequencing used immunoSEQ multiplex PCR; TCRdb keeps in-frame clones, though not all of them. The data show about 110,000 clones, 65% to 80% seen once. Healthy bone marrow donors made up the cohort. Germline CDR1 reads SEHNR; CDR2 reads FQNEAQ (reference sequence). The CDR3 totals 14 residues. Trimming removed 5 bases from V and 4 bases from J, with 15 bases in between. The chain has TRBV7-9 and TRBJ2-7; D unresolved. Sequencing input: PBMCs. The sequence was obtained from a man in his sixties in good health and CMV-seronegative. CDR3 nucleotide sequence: TGTGCCAGCAGCCCAGGCCTTTCTTCTTACGAGCAGTACTTC. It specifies CASSPGLSSYEQYF. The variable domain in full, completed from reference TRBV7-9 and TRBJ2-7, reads DTGVSQNPRHKITKRGQNVTFRCDPISEHNRLYWYRQTLGQGPEFLTYFQNEAQLEKSRLLSDRFSAERPKGSFSTLEIQRTEQGDSAMYLCASSPGLSSYEQYFGPGTRLTVT.